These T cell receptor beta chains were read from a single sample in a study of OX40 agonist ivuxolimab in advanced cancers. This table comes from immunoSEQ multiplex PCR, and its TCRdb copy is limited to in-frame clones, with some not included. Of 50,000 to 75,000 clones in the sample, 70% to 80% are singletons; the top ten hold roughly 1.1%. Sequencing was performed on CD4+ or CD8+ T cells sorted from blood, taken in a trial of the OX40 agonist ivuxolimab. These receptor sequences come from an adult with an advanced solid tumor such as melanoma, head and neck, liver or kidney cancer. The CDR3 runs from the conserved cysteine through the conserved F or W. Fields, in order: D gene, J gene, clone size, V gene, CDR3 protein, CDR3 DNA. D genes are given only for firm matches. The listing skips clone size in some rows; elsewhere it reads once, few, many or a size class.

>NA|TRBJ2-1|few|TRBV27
CASSSPAREQFF
TGTGCCAGCAGTTCCCCTGCGAGGGAGCAGTTCTTC
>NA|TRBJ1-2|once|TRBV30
CAWSVPGLMNYGCTF
TGTGCCTGGAGTGTCCCGGGACTGATGAACTATGGCTGCACCTTC
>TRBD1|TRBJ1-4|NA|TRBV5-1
CASSPGQGYEKLFF
TGCGCCAGCAGCCCGGGACAGGGATACGAAAAACTGTTTTTT
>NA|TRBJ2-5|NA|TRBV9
CASSPRTGVQETQYF
TGTGCCAGCAGCCCACGAACGGGGGTCCAAGAGACCCAGTACTTC
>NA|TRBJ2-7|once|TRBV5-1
CASSWQGYEQYF
TGCGCCAGCAGCTGGCAGGGTTACGAGCAGTACTTC
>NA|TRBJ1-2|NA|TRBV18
CATREDGEHGYTF
TGTGCCACCAGGGAGGACGGAGAACATGGCTACACCTTC
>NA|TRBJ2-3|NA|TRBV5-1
CASDRGAVGDTQYF
TGCGCCAGCGACCGAGGCGCGGTCGGGGATACGCAGTATTTT
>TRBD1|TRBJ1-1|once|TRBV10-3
CAITPDRGMNTEAFF
TGTGCCATCACCCCCGACAGGGGGATGAACACTGAAGCTTTCTTT
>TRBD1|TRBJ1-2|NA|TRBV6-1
CASSDYEGTGVLYGYTF
TGTGCCAGCAGTGATTATGAAGGGACAGGGGTTCTCTATGGCTACACCTTC
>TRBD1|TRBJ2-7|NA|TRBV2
CASSGTGAPAGEQYF
TGTGCCAGCAGTGGGACAGGGGCTCCGGCGGGCGAGCAGTACTTC
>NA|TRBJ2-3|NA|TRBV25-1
CASSYGTDTQYF
TGTGCCAGCAGCTACGGCACAGATACGCAGTATTTT
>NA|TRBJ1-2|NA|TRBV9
CASGVGGYTF
TGTGCCAGCGGAGTCGGTGGCTACACCTTC
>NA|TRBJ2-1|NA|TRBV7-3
CASSWGTPSNEQFF
TGTGCCAGCAGCTGGGGAACGCCTTCCAATGAGCAGTTCTTC
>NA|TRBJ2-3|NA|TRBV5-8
CASSPRRTASTDTQYF
TGTGCCAGCAGTCCTCGTCGGACAGCTAGCACAGATACGCAGTATTTT
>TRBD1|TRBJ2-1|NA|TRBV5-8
CASSWTGGGEQFF
TGTGCCAGCAGCTGGACAGGGGGTGGTGAGCAGTTCTTC
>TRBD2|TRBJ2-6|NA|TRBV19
CASTKGGTSWSGANVLTF
TGTGCCAGTACCAAAGGTGGGACTAGTTGGTCTGGGGCCAACGTCCTGACTTTC
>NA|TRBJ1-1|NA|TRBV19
CASSIARMNTEAFF
TGTGCCAGTAGTATAGCAAGGATGAACACTGAAGCTTTCTTT
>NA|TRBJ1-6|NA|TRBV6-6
CASSYSENSPLHF
TGTGCCAGCAGTTACTCGGAGAATTCACCCCTCCACTTT
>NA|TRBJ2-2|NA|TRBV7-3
CASSSVRSGELFF
TGTGCCAGCAGCTCCGTGAGATCCGGGGAGCTGTTTTTT
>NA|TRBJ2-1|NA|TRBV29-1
CSPVENNEQFF
TGCAGCCCGGTTGAGAACAATGAGCAGTTCTTC
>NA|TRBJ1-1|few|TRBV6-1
CASSEGSYAAAFF
TGTGCCAGCAGTGAAGGCTCTTACGCGGCAGCTTTCTTT
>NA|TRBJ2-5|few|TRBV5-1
CASSLGVLGETQYF
TGCGCCAGCAGCTTGGGTGTCCTGGGTGAGACCCAGTACTTC
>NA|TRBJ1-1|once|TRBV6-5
CASMFMNTEAFF
TGTGCCAGCATGTTCATGAACACTGAAGCTTTCTTT
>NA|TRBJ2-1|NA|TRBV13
CASSSRELDEQFF
TGTGCCAGCAGCTCCCGGGAGCTGGATGAGCAGTTCTTC
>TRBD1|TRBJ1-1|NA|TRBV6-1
CASSGYRDSEAFF
TGTGCCAGCAGTGGCTACCGGGACAGCGAAGCTTTCTTT
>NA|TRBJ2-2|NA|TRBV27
CASSPTGTGELFF
TGTGCCAGCAGCCCCACAGGGACCGGGGAGCTGTTTTTT
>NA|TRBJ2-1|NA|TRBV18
CASSLVRNNEQFF
TGTGCCAGCTCACTCGTTAGAAACAATGAGCAGTTCTTC
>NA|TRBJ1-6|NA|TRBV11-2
CASSPWEGSPLHF
TGTGCCAGCAGCCCGTGGGAGGGATCACCCCTCCACTTT
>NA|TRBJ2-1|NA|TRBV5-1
CASSFQGSGNEQFF
TGCGCCAGCAGCTTCCAGGGGAGTGGCAATGAGCAGTTCTTC
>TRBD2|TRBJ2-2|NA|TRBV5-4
CASTPGRGTGELFF
TGTGCCAGCACCCCAGGGAGGGGCACCGGGGAGCTGTTTTTT
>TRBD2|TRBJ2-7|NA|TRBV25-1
CASSPPGRTSGAEQYF
TGTGCCAGCAGTCCTCCTGGCCGGACTAGCGGGGCTGAGCAGTACTTC
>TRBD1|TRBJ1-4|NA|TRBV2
CASRGQGSNEKLFF
TGTGCCAGCAGAGGACAGGGCTCTAATGAAAAACTGTTTTTT
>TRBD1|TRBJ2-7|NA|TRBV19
CASSKDRYSEQYF
TGTGCCAGTAGTAAGGACAGGTATTCCGAGCAGTACTTC
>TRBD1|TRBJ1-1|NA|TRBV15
CATTDRGSGMNTEAFF
TGTGCCACCACGGACAGGGGGTCCGGGATGAACACTGAAGCTTTCTTT
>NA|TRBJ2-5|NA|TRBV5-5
CASSLRSAQETQYF
TGTGCCAGCAGCTTACGCAGCGCACAAGAGACCCAGTACTTC
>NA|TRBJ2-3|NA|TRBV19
CASSGGQKNTDTQYF
TGTGCCAGCAGCGGGGGACAGAAGAACACAGATACGCAGTATTTT
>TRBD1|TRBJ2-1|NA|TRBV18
CASSPQQGAFYNEQFF
TGTGCCAGCTCACCTCAACAGGGGGCCTTCTACAATGAGCAGTTCTTC
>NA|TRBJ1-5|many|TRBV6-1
CASSETNRAGNQPQHF
TGTGCCAGCAGTGAAACTAACAGGGCGGGCAATCAGCCCCAGCATTTT
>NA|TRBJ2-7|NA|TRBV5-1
CASRGEYEQYF
TGCGCCAGCAGAGGGGAGTACGAGCAGTACTTC
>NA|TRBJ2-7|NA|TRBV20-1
CSARAGPEQYF
TGCAGTGCTAGGGCGGGGCCCGAGCAGTACTTC
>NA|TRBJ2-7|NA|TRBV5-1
CASSLRLGDLREQYF
TGCGCCAGCAGCTTACGACTCGGCGACTTGAGGGAGCAGTACTTC
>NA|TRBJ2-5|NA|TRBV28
CASSRGSWETQYF
TGTGCCAGCAGCCGGGGCTCCTGGGAGACCCAGTACTTC
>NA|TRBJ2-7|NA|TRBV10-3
CAISGGEMSYEQYF
TGTGCCATCAGTGGTGGGGAAATGTCCTACGAGCAGTACTTC
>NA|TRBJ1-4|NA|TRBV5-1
CASNLYEKLFF
TGCGCCAGCAACTTATATGAAAAACTGTTTTTT
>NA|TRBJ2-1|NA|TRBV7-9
CASSNAGTWTYNEQFF
TGTGCCAGCAGCAATGCCGGGACATGGACCTACAATGAGCAGTTCTTC
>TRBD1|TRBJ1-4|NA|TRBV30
CAWERQTGFRGEKLFF
TGTGCCTGGGAACGTCAGACTGGGTTCAGGGGGGAAAAACTGTTTTTT
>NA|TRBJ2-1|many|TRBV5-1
CASSLVSGEISEQFF
TGCGCCAGCAGCTTGGTTTCAGGGGAAATTAGTGAGCAGTTCTTC
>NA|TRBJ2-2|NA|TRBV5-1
CASSWDTGELFF
TGCGCCAGCAGCTGGGACACCGGGGAGCTGTTTTTT
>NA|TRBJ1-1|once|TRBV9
CASSPIGDSRNEAFF
TGTGCCAGCAGCCCGATCGGGGATTCGCGTAATGAAGCTTTCTTT
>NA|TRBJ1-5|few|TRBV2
CASTPNSNQPQHF
TGTGCCAGCACGCCGAATAGCAATCAGCCCCAGCATTTT
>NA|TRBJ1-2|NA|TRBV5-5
CASSLLGITAYGYTF
TGTGCCAGCAGCTTGCTTGGTATTACGGCGTATGGCTACACCTTC
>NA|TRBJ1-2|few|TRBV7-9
CASRPRAGGYTF
TGTGCCAGCCGACCTCGGGCAGGAGGCTACACCTTC
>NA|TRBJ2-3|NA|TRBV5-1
CASRQDTGTDTQYF
TGCGCCAGTCGACAGGACACAGGCACAGATACGCAGTATTTT
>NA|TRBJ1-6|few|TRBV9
CASSVGGRESPLHF
TGTGCCAGCAGCGTAGGTGGAAGGGAATCACCCCTCCACTTT